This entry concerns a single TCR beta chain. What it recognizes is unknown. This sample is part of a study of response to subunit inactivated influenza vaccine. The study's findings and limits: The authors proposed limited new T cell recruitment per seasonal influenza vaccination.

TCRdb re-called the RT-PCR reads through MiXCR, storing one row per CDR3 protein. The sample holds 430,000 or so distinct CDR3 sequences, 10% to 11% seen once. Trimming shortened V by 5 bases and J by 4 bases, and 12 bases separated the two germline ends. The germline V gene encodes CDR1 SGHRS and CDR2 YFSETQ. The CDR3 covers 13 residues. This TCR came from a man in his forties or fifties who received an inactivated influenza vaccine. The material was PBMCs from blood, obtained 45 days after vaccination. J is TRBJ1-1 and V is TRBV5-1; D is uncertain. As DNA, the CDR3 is TGCGCCAGCAGAGGGCCCGCGAGCACTGAAGCTTTCTTT. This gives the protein CASRGPASTEAFF.